Listed here are 12 T cell receptor beta chains from one sample, sequenced in a study of CD8 T cells in Susac syndrome. Random hexamers primed reverse transcription of about 0.45 to 1 ug RNA. MiXCR was run by TCRdb on the immunoSEQ multiplex PCR reads, yielding one entry per CDR3 protein. The sample has about 180,000 distinct CDR3 sequences, approximately 94% seen once. Sequencing input: CD4+ T cells from PBMCs. These receptors all come from a human donor with Susac syndrome.

This clonotype was seen once. The chain recombines TRBV7-3 with TRBJ2-5, with 10 bases fitting TRBD2. The CDR3 consists of 16 residues. J gave up 5 bases and V 0 bases, and 6 bases lay outside the gene matches. The germline V gene encodes CDR1 SGHTA and CDR2 FQGTGA. The CDR3 protein is CASSLTGSGGAETQYF. The CDR3 nucleotides read TGTGCCAGCAGCTTAACGGGAAGCGGGGGGGCCGAGACCCAGTACTTC.

The V and J genes are TRBV30 and TRBJ2-4; 11 positions agree with TRBD1. CDR1 is GTSNPN and CDR2 is SVGIG in the germline V gene (reference sequence). This CDR3 comprises 14 residues. J gave up 14 bases and V 5 bases, and 14 bases lay outside the gene matches. DNA of the CDR3: TGTGCCTGGTGCCCTCCGGACAGGGGGCAAAAGAAGTACTTC. It codes for CAWCPPDRGQKKYF.

V gene TRBV5-1 combines with J gene TRBJ2-1; TRBD2 is a possible D gene (6 bases). CDR1 and CDR2 from the germline V gene are SGHRS and YFSETQ. The ends were cut back, 4 bases at V and 9 bases at J, with 11 bases in the middle. The CDR3 has 12 amino acids. CDR3 DNA: TGCGCCAGCAGCCAGGTGGGGGGTGAGCAGTTCTTC. Protein: CASSQVGGEQFF.

The gene calls are TRBV2 and TRBJ1-4; no clear D. The V gene's germline CDR1 is SNHLY and CDR2 FYNNEI. V was shortened by 2 bases and J by 6 bases, with 1 base between the two germline ends. This CDR3 is built from 11 residues. The CDR3 nucleotides are TGTGCCAGCAGTGAATATGAAAAACTGTTTTTT. It specifies CASSEYEKLFF.

The chain links TRBV5-4 to TRBJ2-7; no reliable D call. Trimming left V 0 bases short and J 2 bases short, with 12 bases between. The CDR3 runs 15 residues. Germline V lookup: CDR1 SGHNT, CDR2 YYREEE (reference sequence). Written as DNA, the CDR3 is TGTGCCAGCAGCTTGGATATCTATGCTACCTACGAGCAGTACTTC. Translation: CASSLDIYATYEQYF.

The chain uses TRBV4-1 and TRBJ1-2; D not resolved. V was clipped by 0 bases and J by 3 bases, with 11 bases between them. The germline V gene has CDR1 MGHRA and CDR2 YSYEKL. There are 15 residues in the CDR3. CDR3 in amino acids: CASSQDRTNYYGYTF. CDR3 nucleotide sequence: TGCGCCAGCAGCCAAGATCGTACCAATTACTATGGCTACACCTTC.

J is TRBJ2-6 and V is TRBV5-1; a weak D match, TRBD1 (7 bases). With 3 bases removed from V and 13 bases from J, the gap between germline ends came to 14 bases. The CDR3 runs 13 residues. The germline CDR1 and CDR2 sequences are SGHRS and YFSETQ. CDR3 amino acids: CASSSGGLEVLTF. DNA of the CDR3: TGCGCCAGCAGCTCAGGGGGGTTGGAGGTCCTGACTTTC.

The V and J genes are TRBV29-1 and TRBJ1-1; possibly TRBD1 for D (6 bases). Per germline, CDR1 SQVTM and CDR2 ANQGSEA. Trimming shortened V by 7 bases and J by 0 bases, and 15 bases separated the two germline ends. CDR3 length: 14 residues. CDR3 nucleotides: TGCAGCGGTACCCGGACAGCCATGAACACTGAAGCTTTCTTT. Its translation is CSGTRTAMNTEAFF.

V usage is TRBV3-1 and J usage is TRBJ2-3, with D possibly being TRBD1 (6 bases). This CDR3 has 16 residues. The V end was cut by 5 bases, the J end by 2 bases, with 17 bases between. Germline values: CDR1 LGHDT, CDR2 YNNKEL (reference sequence). CDR3 DNA sequence: TGTGCCAGCAGCAACAGGGCGACGAGTTCCACAGATACGCAGTATTTT. Translated, it gives CASSNRATSSTDTQYF.

This chain links TRBV5-1 with TRBJ2-5; 8 nucleotides match TRBD2. J lost 5 bases, V lost 3 bases, and 9 bases had no gene match. CDR1 is SGHRS and CDR2 is YFSETQ in the germline V gene. The CDR3 runs 15 residues. This CDR3 reads CASSWGRGGMETQYF. The DNA of the CDR3 is TGCGCCAGCAGCTGGGGACGGGGGGGCATGGAGACCCAGTACTTC.

The V and J genes are TRBV7-9 and TRBJ1-2, with a weak D call TRBD1 (5 bases). Between the trimmed V and J ends, which lost 4 bases and 3 bases, there was a span of 12 bases. Per germline, CDR1 SEHNR and CDR2 FQNEAQ (reference sequence). The CDR3 totals 14 residues. CDR3 in DNA: TGTGCCAGCAGCTATGGGGGTGGGGACTATGGCTACACCTTC. It codes for CASSYGGGDYGYTF. Based on the CDR3 plus reference TRBV7-9 and TRBJ1-2, the full variable domain is DTGVSQNPRHKITKRGQNVTFRCDPISEHNRLYWYRQTLGQGPEFLTYFQNEAQLEKSRLLSDRFSAERPKGSFSTLEIQRTEQGDSAMYLCASSYGGGDYGYTFGSGTRLTVV.

The chain joins TRBV30 to TRBJ1-4; no clear D gene. This CDR3 is 13 amino acids long. V lost 5 bases to trimming and J lost 0 bases, with 7 bases between them. Germline V gene lookup returns CDR1 GTSNPN and CDR2 SVGIG (reference sequence). For the CDR3, the DNA is TGTGCCTGGTTAGGGACAACTAATGAAAAACTGTTTTTT. It encodes CAWLGTTNEKLFF.